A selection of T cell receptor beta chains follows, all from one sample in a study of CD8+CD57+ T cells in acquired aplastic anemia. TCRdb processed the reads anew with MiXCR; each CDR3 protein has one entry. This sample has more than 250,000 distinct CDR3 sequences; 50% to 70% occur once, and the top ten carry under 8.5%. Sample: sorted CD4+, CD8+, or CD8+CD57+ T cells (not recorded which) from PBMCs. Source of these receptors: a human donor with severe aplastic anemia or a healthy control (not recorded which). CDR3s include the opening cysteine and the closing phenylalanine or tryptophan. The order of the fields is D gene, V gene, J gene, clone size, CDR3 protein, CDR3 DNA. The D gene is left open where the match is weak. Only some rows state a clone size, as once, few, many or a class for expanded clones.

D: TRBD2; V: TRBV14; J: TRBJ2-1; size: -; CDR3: CASSQGRVLARYNEQFF; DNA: TGCGCCAGCAGCCAAGGGCGCGTACTAGCGAGGTACAATGAGCAGTTCTTC
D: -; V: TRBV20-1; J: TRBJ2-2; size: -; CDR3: CSASVVNTGELFF; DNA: TGCAGTGCTAGCGTCGTGAACACCGGGGAGCTGTTTTTT
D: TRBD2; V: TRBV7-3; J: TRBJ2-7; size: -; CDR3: CASSPGLAGTNEQYF; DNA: TGTGCCAGCAGCCCCGGACTAGCGGGAACAAACGAGCAGTACTTC
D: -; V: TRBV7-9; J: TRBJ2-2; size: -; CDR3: CASSFDPGTKAGELFF; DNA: TGTGCCAGCAGCTTTGACCCAGGGACGAAGGCCGGGGAGCTGTTTTTT
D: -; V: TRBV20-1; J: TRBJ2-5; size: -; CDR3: CSAKAGAETQYF; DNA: TGCAGTGCTAAAGCTGGGGCAGAGACCCAGTACTTC
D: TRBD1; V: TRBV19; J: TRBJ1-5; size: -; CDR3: CATGQGSNQPQHF; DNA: TGTGCCACGGGACAGGGTAGCAATCAGCCCCAGCATTTT
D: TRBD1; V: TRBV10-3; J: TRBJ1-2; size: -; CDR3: CAIGEGDRVFGYTF; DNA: TGTGCCATCGGTGAGGGGGACAGGGTCTTTGGCTACACCTTC
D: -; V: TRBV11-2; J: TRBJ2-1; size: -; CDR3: CASSSPSGGGYNEQFF; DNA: TGTGCCAGCAGCTCCCCATCAGGGGGAGGCTACAATGAGCAGTTCTTC
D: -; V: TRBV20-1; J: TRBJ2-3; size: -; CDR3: CSASVSGTDTQYF; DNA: TGCAGTGCTAGTGTTAGCGGCACAGATACGCAGTATTTT
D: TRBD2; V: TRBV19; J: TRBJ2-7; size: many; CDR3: CASSIRGPGGGEQYF; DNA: TGTGCCAGTAGTATCCGGGGGCCCGGGGGGGGGGAGCAGTACTTC
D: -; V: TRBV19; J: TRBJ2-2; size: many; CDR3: CASGVRPGELFF; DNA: TGTGCCAGTGGGGTCCGACCCGGGGAGCTGTTTTTT
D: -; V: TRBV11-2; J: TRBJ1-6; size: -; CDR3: CASSSNRDGNSPLHF; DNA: TGTGCCAGCAGCTCCAACCGGGACGGGAATTCACCCCTCCACTTT
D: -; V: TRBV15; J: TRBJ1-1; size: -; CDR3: CATSRAVNTEAFF; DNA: TGTGCCACCAGCAGAGCGGTGAACACTGAAGCTTTCTTT
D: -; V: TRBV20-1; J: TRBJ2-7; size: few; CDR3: CSARDPRAGTGEQYF; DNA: TGCAGTGCTAGAGATCCAAGGGCAGGGACGGGCGAGCAGTACTTC
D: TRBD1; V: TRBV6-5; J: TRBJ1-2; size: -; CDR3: CASSCSAGGGCTF; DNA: TGTGCCAGCAGTTGCTCCGCAGGGGGAGGCTGCACCTTC
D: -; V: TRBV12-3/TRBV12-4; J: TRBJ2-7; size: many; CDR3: CASSYSSYEQYF; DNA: TGTGCCAGCAGCTACAGCTCCTACGAGCAGTACTTC
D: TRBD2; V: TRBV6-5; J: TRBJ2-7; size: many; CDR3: CASRSTSGGDYEQYF; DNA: TGTGCCAGCAGATCTACTAGCGGGGGGGACTACGAGCAGTACTTC
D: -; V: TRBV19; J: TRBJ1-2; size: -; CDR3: CASSAQGFDGYTF; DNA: TGTGCCAGTAGCGCTCAGGGGTTTGATGGCTACACCTTC
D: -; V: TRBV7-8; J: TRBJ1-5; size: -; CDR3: CASSFSPEGNQPQHF; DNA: TGTGCCAGCAGCTTCTCCCCTGAGGGCAATCAGCCCCAGCATTTT
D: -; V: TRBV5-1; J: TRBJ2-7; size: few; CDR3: CASSLGPEGRSYEQYF; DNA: TGCGCCAGCAGCTTAGGTCCGGAGGGACGGTCATACGAGCAGTACTTC
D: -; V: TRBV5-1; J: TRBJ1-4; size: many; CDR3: CASSSGRPDEKLFF; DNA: TGCGCCAGCAGCTCCGGGAGGCCGGATGAAAAACTGTTTTTT
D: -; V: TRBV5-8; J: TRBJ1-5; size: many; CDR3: CASSRGDTGGYQPQHF; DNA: TGTGCCAGCAGCCGGGGAGACACGGGAGGGTATCAGCCCCAGCATTTT
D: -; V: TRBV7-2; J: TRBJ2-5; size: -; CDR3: CASSSFGGAGETQYF; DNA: TGTGCCAGCAGCTCGTTTGGAGGGGCCGGAGAGACCCAGTACTTC
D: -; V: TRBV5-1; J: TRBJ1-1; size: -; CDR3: CASSYSRGSEAFF; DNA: TGCGCCAGCAGCTACTCGAGAGGCTCTGAAGCTTTCTTT
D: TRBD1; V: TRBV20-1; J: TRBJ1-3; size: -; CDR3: CGASNRGGITIYF; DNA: TGCGGTGCTAGTAACAGGGGAGGAATCACCATATATTTT
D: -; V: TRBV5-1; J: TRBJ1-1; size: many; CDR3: CASSWGSTGGTEAFF; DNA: TGCGCCAGCAGCTGGGGATCTACAGGAGGAACTGAAGCTTTCTTT
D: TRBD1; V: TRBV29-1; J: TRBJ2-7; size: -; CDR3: CSVAQHRTGVTYEQYF; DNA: TGCAGCGTTGCCCAACATCGGACAGGGGTAACCTACGAGCAGTACTTC
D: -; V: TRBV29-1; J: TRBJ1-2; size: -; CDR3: CSVVEPGTYGYTF; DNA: TGCAGCGTTGTGGAGCCAGGGACCTATGGCTACACCTTC
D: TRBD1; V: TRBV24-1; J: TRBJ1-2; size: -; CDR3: CATSDPSNRGKGYTF; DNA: TGTGCCACCAGTGATCCGTCCAACAGGGGAAAGGGCTACACCTTC
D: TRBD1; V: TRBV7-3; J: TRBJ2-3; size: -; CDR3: CASSLGTASTDTQYF; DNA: TGTGCCAGCAGCTTAGGGACAGCTAGCACAGATACGCAGTATTTT
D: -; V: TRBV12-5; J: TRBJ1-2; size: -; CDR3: CASSQDSNYGYTF; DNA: TGTGCTAGTTCCCAGGACAGTAACTATGGCTACACCTTC
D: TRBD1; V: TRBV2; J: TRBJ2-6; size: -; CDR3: CATTWGTGGPSGANVLTF; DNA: TGTGCCACCACCTGGGGAACAGGGGGTCCCTCTGGGGCCAACGTCCTGACTTTC
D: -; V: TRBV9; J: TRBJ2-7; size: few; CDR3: CASSVEHRSYEQYF; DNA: TGTGCCAGCAGCGTAGAGCATAGGTCCTACGAGCAGTACTTC
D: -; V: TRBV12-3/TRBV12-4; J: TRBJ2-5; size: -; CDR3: CASSGTGETQYF; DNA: TGTGCCAGCAGTGGAACGGGTGAGACCCAGTACTTC
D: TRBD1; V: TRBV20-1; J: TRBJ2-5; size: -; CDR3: CSAQDRGRTETQYF; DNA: TGCAGTGCGCAGGACAGGGGGCGCACAGAGACCCAGTACTTC
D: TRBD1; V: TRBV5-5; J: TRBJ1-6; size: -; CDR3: CASSLNRGNSPLHF; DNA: TGTGCCAGCAGCTTGAACAGGGGTAATTCACCCCTCCACTTT
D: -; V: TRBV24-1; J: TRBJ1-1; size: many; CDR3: CATSDFGMAEAFF; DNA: TGTGCCACCAGTGATTTCGGAATGGCTGAAGCTTTCTTT
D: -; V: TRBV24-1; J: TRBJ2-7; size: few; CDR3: CATSDFSGDEQYF; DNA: TGTGCCACCAGTGATTTTTCAGGGGACGAGCAGTACTTC
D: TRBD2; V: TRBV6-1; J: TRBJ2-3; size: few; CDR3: CASNVNSGGAADTQYF; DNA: TGTGCCAGCAATGTCAATAGCGGGGGGGCCGCAGATACGCAGTATTTT
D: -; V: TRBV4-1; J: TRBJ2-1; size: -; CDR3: CASSQDRASANEQFF; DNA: TGCGCCAGCAGCCAAGATCGCGCGTCAGCCAATGAGCAGTTCTTC
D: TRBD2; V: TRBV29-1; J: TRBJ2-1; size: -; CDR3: CSVGTSGATYNEQFF; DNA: TGCAGCGTTGGGACTAGCGGGGCTACCTACAATGAGCAGTTCTTC
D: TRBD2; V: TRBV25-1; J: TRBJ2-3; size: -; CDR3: CASRRTSGGTPVSTDTQYF; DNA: TGTGCCAGCAGGAGGACTAGCGGGGGGACTCCGGTTAGCACAGATACGCAGTATTTT
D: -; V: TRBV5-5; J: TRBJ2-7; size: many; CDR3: CASSLNDPLYGQYF; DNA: TGTGCCAGCAGCCTCAATGACCCCCTCTACGGGCAGTACTTC
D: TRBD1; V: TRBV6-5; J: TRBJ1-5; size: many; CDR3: CASRTTGGGNQPQHF; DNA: TGTGCCAGCAGGACCACAGGGGGAGGTAATCAGCCCCAGCATTTT
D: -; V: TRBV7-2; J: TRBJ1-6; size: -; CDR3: CASSLLRDNGTPLHF; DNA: TGTGCTAGCAGCTTACTTCGGGACAACGGGACACCCCTCCACTTT
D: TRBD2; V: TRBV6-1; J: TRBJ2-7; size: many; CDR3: CASSDPGLAGGYEQYF; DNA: TGTGCCAGCAGTGACCCGGGACTAGCGGGGGGCTACGAGCAGTACTTC
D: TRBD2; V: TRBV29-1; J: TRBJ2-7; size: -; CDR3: CSVESPSGGRYEQYF; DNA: TGCAGCGTTGAGAGTCCTAGCGGGGGCCGATACGAGCAGTACTTC
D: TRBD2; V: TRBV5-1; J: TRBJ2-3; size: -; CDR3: CASSLAGGGGGTDTQYF; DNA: TGCGCCAGCAGCTTGGCCGGCGGGGGGGGGGGCACAGATACGCAGTATTTT
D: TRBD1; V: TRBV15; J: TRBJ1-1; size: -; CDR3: CATSSRDRGAFF; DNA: TGTGCCACCAGCAGCCGGGACAGGGGAGCTTTCTTT
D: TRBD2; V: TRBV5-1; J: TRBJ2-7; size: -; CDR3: CASSSRGGTLLQYF; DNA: TGCGCCAGCAGCTCCCGGGGGGGTACACTTCTGCAGTACTTC
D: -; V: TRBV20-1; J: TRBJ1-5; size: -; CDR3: CSAEDRITPNQPQHF; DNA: TGCAGTGCTGAGGACAGAATTACGCCTAATCAGCCCCAGCATTTT
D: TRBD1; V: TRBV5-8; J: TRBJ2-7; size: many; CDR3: CASSPQGADHRLSSYEQYF; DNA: TGTGCCAGCAGCCCGCAGGGGGCCGACCATCGACTTAGCTCCTACGAGCAGTACTTC
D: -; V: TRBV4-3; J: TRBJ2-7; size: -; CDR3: CASSQDGKETRGHEQYF; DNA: TGCGCCAGCAGCCAAGATGGTAAGGAGACTAGAGGACACGAGCAGTACTTC